The 27 T cell receptor beta chains below were found in one sample sequenced in a study of blood T cell repertoires in COVID-19. Method: immunoSEQ multiplex PCR; TCRdb's copy keeps in-frame clones and lacks some. The sample includes under 250,000 clones, approximately 82% of them seen just once. The sequenced sample consisted of peripheral blood. These receptors originate from a young man who had recovered from COVID-19.

The gene calls are TRBV2 and TRBJ1-1, with 7 bases aligning to TRBD1. Per germline, CDR1 SNHLY and CDR2 FYNNEI. Trimming at V came to 6 bases and at J to 6 bases, leaving 13 bases not matched to a gene. The CDR3 is 15 residues long. CDR3 sequence reads: CASRGDSPRNAEAFF. The CDR3 DNA reads TGTGCCAGCAGAGGGGACAGCCCCCGAAACGCTGAAGCTTTCTTT.

The chain has TRBV7-6 and TRBJ1-4; D unclear. The ends were cut back, 5 bases at V and 5 bases at J, with 18 bases in the middle. The CDR3 contains 16 residues. Germline V gene sequence: CDR1 SGHVS, CDR2 FNYEAQ. DNA for the CDR3: TGTGCCAGCAGCCTCTTTTCGGGGAGCTTAAATGAAAAACTGTTTTTT. Residues: CASSLFSGSLNEKLFF.

The chain has TRBV9 and TRBJ1-3, with D perhaps matching TRBD1 (6 bases). In germline, CDR1 is SGDLS, CDR2 YYNGEE. Trimming removed 3 bases from V and 16 bases from J, with 17 bases in between. The CDR3 extends over 12 amino acids. The chain's CDR3 is CASSGLGTPWYF. The CDR3 nucleotides read TGTGCCAGCAGCGGGTTAGGGACACCATGGTATTTT.

The chain uses TRBV12-3 or TRBV12-4 and TRBJ1-2, with 7 bases fitting TRBD1. The CDR3 totals 13 residues. V shed 7 bases and J 4 bases; nucleotides not matched to a gene: 6. The CDR3 DNA is TGTGCCAGCACCGGACAGGCCGGCTATGGCTACACCTTC. It translates to CASTGQAGYGYTF.

The chain carries TRBV29-1 and TRBJ2-1; D not certain. Per germline, CDR1 SQVTM and CDR2 ANQGSEA. This CDR3 is built from 10 residues. V lost 4 bases and J 8 bases, leaving 6 bases between the germline ends. The CDR3 spells CSVAVDEQFF. The CDR3 DNA sequence: TGCAGCGTTGCGGTGGATGAGCAGTTCTTC.

The rearrangement joins TRBV10-2 to TRBJ2-2; D remains unclear. V was pared by 7 bases and J by 1 base, with 16 bases between. The CDR3 is 16 amino acids. CDR1 is WSHSY, CDR2 SAAADI, per germline. The CDR3 spells CASTNPHSGNTGELFF. The CDR3 DNA reads as TGCGCCAGCACAAACCCCCATTCCGGGAACACCGGGGAGCTGTTTTTT.

The chain employs TRBV3-1 (or the pseudogene TRBV3-2) and TRBJ1-6, with D tentatively TRBD1 (5 bases). The germline gives CDR1 LGHDT, CDR2 YNNKEL (reference sequence). Trimming cost V 4 bases and J 16 bases, with 17 bases left between them. CDR3 length equals 13 residues. This CDR3 reads CASSPSTGTLLHF. The CDR3 nucleotides are TGTGCCAGCAGCCCCTCGACCGGGACTTTACTCCACTTT.

This clone has just a few counts. The V call is TRBV15, the J call TRBJ1-5; D possibly corresponds to TRBD1 (5 bases). From germline, CDR1 is LNHNV and CDR2 YYDKDF (reference sequence). Trimming shortened V by 5 bases and J by 3 bases, and 8 bases separated the two germline ends. This CDR3 comprises 13 residues. CDR3 amino acids: CATSPGHNQPQHF. The CDR3, as DNA: TGTGCCACCAGCCCTGGACACAATCAGCCCCAGCATTTT.

The chain employs TRBV9 and TRBJ2-2; the D gene is possibly TRBD2 (5 bases). Germline V gene lookup returns CDR1 SGDLS and CDR2 YYNGEE. The CDR3 length is 15 residues. With 0 bases removed from V and 4 bases from J, the gap between germline ends came to 10 bases. CDR3 loop: CASSVDQAGTGELFF. For the CDR3, the DNA is TGTGCCAGCAGCGTAGACCAGGCGGGCACCGGGGAGCTGTTTTTT.

The CDR3, as DNA: TGTGCCAGCAGTGAAGAGGACAGGGGGCGGTGGACTGAAGCTTTCTTT. This sequence encodes CASSEEDRGRWTEAFF. The J gene is TRBJ1-1, the V gene TRBV2, with 11 bases matching TRBD1. J lost 5 bases, V lost 1 base, and 6 bases had no gene match. The CDR3 contains 16 residues. Germline V CDR1 and CDR2: SNHLY, FYNNEI.

The rearrangement links TRBV28 to TRBJ1-3; D gene uncertain. Germline CDR1 reads MDHEN; CDR2 reads SYDVKM. Between the trimmed V and J ends, which lost 7 bases and 4 bases, there was a span of 14 bases. CDR3 length: 14 amino acids. The CDR3 loop reads CASTLGVFGNTIYF. DNA of the CDR3: TGTGCCAGCACCCTTGGAGTTTTCGGAAACACCATATATTTT.

The chain couples TRBV12-3 or TRBV12-4 to TRBJ1-2; maybe TRBD1 (6 bases). The CDR3 runs 12 residues. Trimming left V 4 bases short and J 4 bases short, with 7 bases between. The chain's CDR3 is CASSWTVYGYTF. The CDR3 DNA follows: TGTGCCAGCAGTTGGACAGTCTATGGCTACACCTTC.

V gene TRBV7-3 combines with J gene TRBJ1-2, with D maybe TRBD1 (6 bases). CDR1 and CDR2 from the germline V gene are SGHTA and FQGTGA. The CDR3 totals 14 residues. The ends were cut back, 0 bases at V and 7 bases at J, with 12 bases in the middle. CDR3 region: CASSLTGAGAGYTF. Written as DNA, the CDR3 is TGTGCCAGCAGCTTAACTGGGGCAGGGGCTGGCTACACCTTC.

V usage is TRBV25-1 and J usage is TRBJ1-4, with D tentatively TRBD1 (6 bases). The V and J ends lost 6 bases and 4 bases respectively, with 15 bases between them. Germline values: CDR1 MGHDK, CDR2 SYGVNS. This CDR3 contains 15 residues. CDR3 DNA sequence: TGTGCCAGCAGCCGGGGGGGGGCTGGTAATGAAAAACTGTTTTTT. Residues: CASSRGGAGNEKLFF.

The chain has TRBV6-6 and TRBJ1-5; D uncertain. Germline V CDR1 and CDR2: MNHNY, SVGAGI (reference sequence). V dropped 11 bases and J dropped 9 bases, with 20 bases sitting between them. This CDR3 spans 13 amino acids. In DNA, the CDR3 is TGTGCCTCGTCAGGAACCTTAGGCCGGCCCCAGCATTTT. This gives the protein CASSGTLGRPQHF.

The chain couples TRBV6-4 to TRBJ2-2; maybe TRBD2 (5 bases). CDR1 is MRHNA, CDR2 SNTAGT, per germline. Trimming took 2 bases from V and 4 from J, leaving 5 bases between them. CDR3 size: 13 residues. The CDR3 loop is CASSDTSTGELFF. In DNA, the CDR3 is TGTGCCAGCAGTGACACTAGCACCGGGGAGCTGTTTTTT.

The V and J genes are TRBV5-1 and TRBJ2-2, with D possibly matching TRBD2 (6 bases). Germline V gene data show CDR1 as SGHRS and CDR2 as YFSETQ. V was trimmed by 0 bases and J by 5 bases, leaving 8 bases between them. The length of the CDR3 is 14 residues. This CDR3 is CASSLDGGTGELFF. The CDR3 nucleotides are TGCGCCAGCAGCTTGGATGGGGGGACCGGGGAGCTGTTTTTT. Together with reference TRBV5-1 and TRBJ2-2, the CDR3 gives the full variable domain: KAGVTQTPRYLIKTRGQQVTLSCSPISGHRSVSWYQQTPGQGLQFLFEYFSETQRNKGNFPGRFSGRQFSNSRSEMNVSTLELGDSALYLCASSLDGGTGELFFGEGSRLTVL.

This sequence joins TRBV25-1 and TRBJ2-1; possibly TRBD1 for D (6 bases). The CDR3 extends over 15 amino acids. CDR1 is MGHDK, CDR2 SYGVNS, per germline. Trimming stripped 6 bases from V and 6 bases from J, with 18 bases between. CDR3 coding DNA: TGTGCCAGCAGCTTATCCCGGCAGGGGAGCAATGAGCAGTTCTTC. It encodes CASSLSRQGSNEQFF.

The chain couples TRBV2 to TRBJ2-1; tentatively, D is TRBD1 (7 bases). Germline V lookup: CDR1 SNHLY, CDR2 FYNNEI. V was cut by 2 bases and J by 7 bases, with 15 bases left in between. CDR3 length equals 15 residues. CDR3 in amino acids: CASSEIEQGRNEQFF. As DNA, the CDR3 is TGTGCCAGCAGTGAAATCGAACAGGGGAGGAATGAGCAGTTCTTC.

This clone was seen a handful of times. The gene calls are TRBV10-1 and TRBJ1-3; possible D gene TRBD1, 6 bases. V lost 5 bases and J 0 bases, leaving 14 bases between the germline ends. This CDR3 contains 16 residues. CDR1 is WNHNN, CDR2 SYGVQD, per germline (reference sequence). CDR3 nucleotides: TGCGCCAGCAGTTTGGACAGCCGTCTCTCTGGAAACACCATATATTTT. It yields the protein CASSLDSRLSGNTIYF.

The rearrangement joins TRBV11-2 to TRBJ2-3; 10 bases match TRBD1. Trimming took 5 bases from V and 5 from J; bases not matched to a gene: 10. This CDR3 spans 16 amino acids. Germline CDR1 and CDR2: SGHAT and FQNNGV. Here the CDR3 reads CASSKRTGGRVDTQYF. DNA of the CDR3: TGTGCCAGCAGCAAGCGGACAGGGGGGAGGGTAGATACGCAGTATTTT.

This chain links TRBV29-1 with TRBJ1-2, with D possibly TRBD1 on 6 matching bases. This CDR3 has 13 amino acids. Trimming removed 4 bases from V and 6 bases from J, with 15 bases in between. Germline loops: CDR1 SQVTM, CDR2 ANQGSEA. CDR3 residues: CSVGNREIDGYTF. Written as DNA, the CDR3 is TGCAGCGTTGGCAACAGGGAGATAGATGGCTACACCTTC.

The table lists this clone with a count of one. This sequence joins TRBV18 and TRBJ1-1; maybe TRBD1 (5 bases). The CDR3 runs 15 residues. V was cut by 1 base and J by 3 bases, with 12 bases left in between. From germline, CDR1 is KGHSH and CDR2 LQKENI. The CDR3 DNA follows: TGTGCCAGCTCACCACAGAAACCGACAGACACTGAAGCTTTCTTT. It codes for CASSPQKPTDTEAFF.

The V gene is TRBV9, the J gene TRBJ1-3; TRBD1 aligns across 7 bases. There are 15 residues in the CDR3. With 3 bases clipped from V and 2 bases from J, the junction kept 5 bases outside the gene matches. The germline V gene encodes CDR1 SGDLS and CDR2 YYNGEE. The CDR3 DNA reads as TGTGCCAGCAGCGGAAACAGGGGAACTGGAAACACCATATATTTT. Protein product: CASSGNRGTGNTIYF.

This clone was seen more than once but under ten times. The chain combines TRBV6-5 with TRBJ2-7; no definite D call. Trimming left V 4 bases short and J 2 bases short, with 9 bases between. This CDR3 contains 13 residues. Germline CDR1 and CDR2: MNHEY and SVGAGI. CDR3 sequence reads: CASSSTAAYEQYF. CDR3 nucleotides: TGTGCCAGCAGTTCGACGGCGGCCTACGAGCAGTACTTC.

This clone was counted between two and nine times. The CDR3 region has the DNA TGTGCCAGTAGTATTCTAGCGGGGGTTGGTACCGGGGAGCTGTTTTTT. It yields the protein CASSILAGVGTGELFF. The chain employs TRBV19 and TRBJ2-2; 10 nucleotides match TRBD2. In germline, CDR1 is LNHDA, CDR2 SQIVND (reference sequence). V lost 3 bases and J lost 5; bases outside the gene matches: 6. CDR3 length: 16 amino acids. The full variable domain, rest sourced from reference TRBV19 and TRBJ2-2, is DGGITQSPKYLFRKEGQNVTLSCEQNLNHDAMYWYRQDPGQGLRLIYYSQIVNDFQKGDIAEGYSVSREKKESFPLTVTSAQKNPTAFYLCASSILAGVGTGELFFGEGSRLTVL.

The rearrangement links TRBV11-2 to TRBJ1-6; D uncertain. V lost 3 bases to trimming and J lost 4 bases, with 10 bases between them. CDR3 length: 15 residues. The germline V gene encodes CDR1 SGHAT and CDR2 FQNNGV. The CDR3 DNA reads TGTGCCAGCAGCTTCGAAAATCGGTATAATTCACCCCTCCACTTT. This sequence encodes CASSFENRYNSPLHF.